This is a list of T cell receptor beta chains from one sample in a study of CD8+ T cells in alopecia areata. Assay used: immunoSEQ multiplex PCR; TCRdb lists only in-frame clones, some missing. The data hold 200,000 to 250,000 clones, with approximately 61% observed a single time. The material was CD4+ T cells sorted from blood, obtained at week 0. Receptors originate from a human donor with alopecia areata. CDR3s include the opening cysteine and the closing phenylalanine or tryptophan. A D gene is named only where the DNA matches it firmly. Clone size is shown for a subset of rows, as once, few, many or a class of expanded clone.

>TRBJ1-1|NA|few|TRBV29-1
TGCAGCGTTGAAAAGAACACAGGGCCGAACACTGAAGCTTTCTTT
CSVEKNTGPNTEAFF
>TRBJ2-5|NA|NA|TRBV4-1
TGCGCCAGCAGCCACTCCCTAATCCAGGGGGGGAGGCAAGAGACCCAGTACTTC
CASSHSLIQGGRQETQYF
>TRBJ2-7|NA|few|TRBV6-1
TGTGCCAGCAGTGAAGTGGTCCCAAGAGGCAACTACTGGTCCTACGAGCAGTACTTC
CASSEVVPRGNYWSYEQYF
>TRBJ2-1|TRBD2|NA|TRBV7-9
TGTGCCAGCAGCCAAAAGACCAGACTAGCGGGAGTGGAGAATGAGCAGTTCTTC
CASSQKTRLAGVENEQFF
>TRBJ1-1|TRBD1|NA|TRBV7-2
TGTGCCAGCAGCTTTCGACAGGGGGACACTGAAGCTTTCTTT
CASSFRQGDTEAFF
>TRBJ1-1|NA|few|TRBV5-6
TGTGCCAGCAGTTTCCGAAGTGTGAACACTGAAGCTTTCTTT
CASSFRSVNTEAFF
>TRBJ2-7|NA|NA|TRBV27
TGTGCCAGCTGGAGGTGGGAGATGGGAAACGAGCAGTACTTC
CASWRWEMGNEQYF
>TRBJ2-5|NA|NA|TRBV30
TGTGCCTGGAGTTCGCCGCAAGAGACCCAGTACTTC
CAWSSPQETQYF
>TRBJ2-6|TRBD2|few|TRBV30
TGTGCCCGAAAGGGAGCGGGAAACTCTGGGGCCAACGTCCTGACTTTC
CARKGAGNSGANVLTF
>TRBJ1-5|TRBD1|NA|TRBV7-9
TGTGCCAGCAGCTTCTATGACAGGGATAATCAGCCCCAGCATTTT
CASSFYDRDNQPQHF
>TRBJ1-2|NA|NA|TRBV5-1
TGCGCCAGCAGCTCGGACAGCTATGGCTACACCTTC
CASSSDSYGYTF
>TRBJ2-3|NA|once|TRBV29-1
TGCAGCGTTGTGCCCAGGGCTAGCACAGATACGCAGTATTTT
CSVVPRASTDTQYF
>TRBJ1-5|NA|NA|TRBV2
TGTGCCAGCAGTGAAGTATATAGCAATCAGCCCCAGCATTTT
CASSEVYSNQPQHF
>TRBJ2-6|NA|many|TRBV9
TGTGCCAGCACCGAAACTGGGGCCAACGTCCTGACTTTC
CASTETGANVLTF
>TRBJ2-7|NA|few|TRBV2
TGTGCCAGCAAAACGGCGGGCACCTACGAGCAGTACTTC
CASKTAGTYEQYF
>TRBJ1-3|NA|few|TRBV28
TGTGCCAGCAGTTTATCCCCAAGGTTACAGCTCTCTGGAAACACCATATATTTT
CASSLSPRLQLSGNTIYF
>TRBJ2-5|TRBD1|NA|TRBV5-1
TGCGCCAGCAGCCGGTGGACAGGGAGTGTGGAGACCCAGTACTTC
CASSRWTGSVETQYF
>TRBJ2-6|NA|NA|TRBV5-1
TGCGCCAGCAGCTTGTACCTGTCTGGGGCCAACGTCCTGACTTTC
CASSLYLSGANVLTF
>TRBJ1-1|NA|NA|TRBV29-1
TGCAGCGTTGAAGGCGGCCCGAACACTGAAGCTTTCTTT
CSVEGGPNTEAFF
>TRBJ2-7|NA|few|TRBV4-1
TGCGCCAGCAGTCTACCGGGATCGATGGGGGAGCAGTACTTC
CASSLPGSMGEQYF
>TRBJ2-7|TRBD1|NA|TRBV2
TGTGCCAGCAGTGATTGGCAGGGGGCTTCCTACGAGCAGTACTTC
CASSDWQGASYEQYF
>TRBJ2-1|TRBD1|NA|TRBV25-1
TGTGCCAGCAGTGATTGGGGACAGGGAGGCGAGCAGTTCTTC
CASSDWGQGGEQFF
>TRBJ1-4|TRBD1|NA|TRBV7-9
TGTGCCAGCAGCTACCACGGACAGGGCGAACTGTTTTTT
CASSYHGQGELFF
>TRBJ1-1|NA|NA|TRBV4-2
TGTGCCAGCAGCCAAGATCCCTGGGGGACTGAAGCTTTCTTT
CASSQDPWGTEAFF
>TRBJ2-3|TRBD2|NA|TRBV30
TGTGCCTGGACCACCGGGACTAGCGGGGGCATGAGCACAGATACGCAGTATTTT
CAWTTGTSGGMSTDTQYF
>TRBJ2-5|NA|many|TRBV6-1
TGTGCCAGCAGTGAAGACCCTAGCAGAGAGACCCAGTACTTC
CASSEDPSRETQYF
>TRBJ2-7|TRBD1|NA|TRBV19
TGTGCCAGTAGCCTACACGGGACAGCCGCCTTCGAGCAGTACTTC
CASSLHGTAAFEQYF
>TRBJ1-5|NA|few|TRBV27
TGTGCCAGCAGTGGCCGGACGGATCAGCCCCAGCATTTT
CASSGRTDQPQHF
>TRBJ2-7|TRBD1|few|TRBV7-9
TGTGCCAGCAGCTCATTTAGGGACAGGGCGGCCGAGCAGTACTTC
CASSSFRDRAAEQYF
>TRBJ1-2|NA|NA|TRBV15
TGTGCCACCAGAACCGCAAATAACTATGGCTACACCTTC
CATRTANNYGYTF
>TRBJ1-5|NA|few|TRBV29-1
TGCAGCGTGGAGTCACAGGCGGGGCAGCCCCAGCATTTT
CSVESQAGQPQHF
>TRBJ2-3|NA|NA|TRBV5-1
TGCGCCAGCAGCCTTGACCCGCAGGCTACGCAGTATTTT
CASSLDPQATQYF
>TRBJ2-1|TRBD2|NA|TRBV14
TGTGCCAGCAGCCAGCCGGGGACTAGCGGGCAGGGGCCCTACAATGAGCAGTTCTTC
CASSQPGTSGQGPYNEQFF
>TRBJ1-1|TRBD1|NA|TRBV7-9
TGTGCCAGCAGCCAGGGGGGCACTGAAGCTTTCTTT
CASSQGGTEAFF
>TRBJ2-3|TRBD2|NA|TRBV5-6
TGTGCCAGCGGTGGACTAGCGGGGGCCACAGATACGCAGTATTTT
CASGGLAGATDTQYF
>TRBJ2-5|TRBD1|once|TRBV9
TGTGCCAGCAGCGTAGAGACAGGGGGGGAGACCCAGTACTTC
CASSVETGGETQYF
>TRBJ2-3|NA|NA|TRBV9
TGTGCCAGCAGCCTACGACCGGCCTCAGATACGCAGTATTTT
CASSLRPASDTQYF
>TRBJ1-1|NA|few|TRBV5-1
TGCGCCAGCAGCTGGAATGTCAGGGGACCAACTAGCACTGAAGCTTTCTTT
CASSWNVRGPTSTEAFF
>TRBJ2-2|NA|NA|TRBV29-1
TGCAGCGTTCAGGGACTTACCGGGGAGCTGTTTTTT
CSVQGLTGELFF